Listed below are T cell receptor beta chains from one sample, sequenced in a study of cytomegalovirus exposure and HLA in healthy donors. TCRdb's copy holds only in-frame clones and misses some; the assay was immunoSEQ multiplex PCR. The sample contains more than 250,000 clones, about 90% of which appear only once. Input material: PBMCs. All receptors come from a young woman in good health and CMV-seropositive. Each CDR3 is given with its conserved first and last residue. D genes are given only for firm matches. Only some rows state a clone size, as once, few, many or a class for expanded clones.

J | D | V | size | CDR3 | DNA
TRBJ2-2 | NA | TRBV7-6 | NA | CASSDFTNTGELFF | TGTGCCAGCAGCGACTTTACGAACACCGGGGAGCTGTTTTTT
TRBJ2-7 | NA | TRBV5-6 | NA | CASSFLGREPYEQYF | TGTGCCAGCAGCTTTCTGGGCAGGGAGCCCTACGAGCAGTACTTC
TRBJ1-1 | NA | TRBV29-1 | NA | CSVCKGRAEAFF | TGCAGCGTTTGTAAGGGGAGGGCTGAAGCTTTCTTT
TRBJ2-2 | NA | TRBV10-2 | NA | CANSRNGELFF | TGCGCCAATAGTCGAAACGGGGAGCTGTTTTTT
TRBJ2-7 | TRBD1 | TRBV19 | NA | CASTTGGEQYF | TGTGCCAGCACGACAGGGGGCGAGCAGTACTTC
TRBJ2-1 | NA | TRBV2 | NA | CAIAYGLTGPQFF | TGTGCCATCGCGTACGGACTCACCGGGCCCCAGTTCTTC
TRBJ2-7 | NA | TRBV6-5 | once | CASRRGKSYEQYF | TGTGCCAGCAGGCGAGGGAAATCCTACGAGCAGTACTTC
TRBJ1-1 | TRBD1 | TRBV11-2 | NA | CASTRGLNTEAFF | TGTGCCAGCACCAGGGGGCTGAACACTGAAGCTTTCTTT
TRBJ2-7 | TRBD2 | TRBV27 | once | CASSFFSGRAIYEQYF | TGTGCCAGCAGTTTCTTCTCCGGGAGGGCCATCTACGAGCAGTACTTC
TRBJ2-7 | TRBD1 | TRBV4-3 | NA | CASSQVWTGVYEQYF | TGCGCCAGCAGCCAAGTTTGGACAGGCGTCTACGAGCAGTACTTC
TRBJ2-2 | NA | TRBV28 | NA | CASRADRVFAGELFF | TGTGCCAGCCGGGCAGACAGAGTTTTCGCCGGGGAGCTGTTTTTT
TRBJ2-7 | TRBD1 | TRBV29-1 | NA | CSVVRDRGKVEQYF | TGCAGCGTTGTAAGGGACAGGGGTAAGGTCGAGCAGTACTTC
TRBJ2-4 | NA | TRBV29-1 | NA | CSVDEGYKNIQYF | TGCAGCGTTGATGAGGGATACAAAAACATTCAGTACTTC
TRBJ1-4 | NA | TRBV29-1 | NA | CSVDEFGSGVNEKLFF | TGCAGCGTTGATGAATTCGGATCAGGGGTGAATGAAAAACTGTTTTTT